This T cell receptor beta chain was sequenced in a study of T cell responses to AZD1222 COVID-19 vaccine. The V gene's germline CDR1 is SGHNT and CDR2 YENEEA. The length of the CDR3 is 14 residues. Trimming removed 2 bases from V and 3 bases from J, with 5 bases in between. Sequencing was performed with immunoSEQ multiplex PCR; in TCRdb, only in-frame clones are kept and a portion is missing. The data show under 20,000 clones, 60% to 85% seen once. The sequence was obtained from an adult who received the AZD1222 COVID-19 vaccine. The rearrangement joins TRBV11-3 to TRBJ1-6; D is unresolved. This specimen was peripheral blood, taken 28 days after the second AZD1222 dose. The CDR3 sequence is CASSLSRYNSPLHF. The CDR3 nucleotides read TGTGCCAGCAGCTTATCCCGCTATAATTCACCCCTCCACTTT.